This paragraph covers one T cell receptor beta chain sequence. Its antigen is currently unknown. In blood CD8+ and CD4+ T cells, TCR beta underwent sequencing. The ends were cut back, 7 bases at V and 5 bases at J, with 15 bases in the middle. The CDR3 extends over 13 amino acids. The germline V gene encodes CDR1 SQVTM and CDR2 ANQGSEA. Roughly 0.45 to 1 ug RNA was reverse transcribed with random hexamers. An immunoSEQ multiplex PCR generated amplified TCR beta CDR3 products spanning 54 Vbeta and 13 Jbeta. In TCRdb, the immunoSEQ multiplex PCR reads were re-called with MiXCR into one record per CDR3 protein. The profile shows 300,000 or so distinct CDR3 sequences, around 90% of them singletons. The sample comes from a study of CD8 T cells in Susac syndrome. Study-level findings and limits: In its TCR sequencing and HLA analysis, the study acknowledged that the number of individuals was relatively small.

The V call is TRBV29-1, the J call TRBJ2-4, with D perhaps matching TRBD2 (5 bases). Sequencing was done on a sample of CD4+ T cells from PBMCs. The clonotype was recovered from a human donor with multiple sclerosis. CDR3 sequence reads: CSAEGPAENIQYF. For the CDR3, the DNA is TGCAGCGCGGAAGGGCCAGCGGAAAACATTCAGTACTTC.